This T cell receptor beta chain was retrieved from a study of T cell repertoires in cytomegalovirus infection. Looking at the study overall: CMV infection plus the matching HLA type was flagged by public TCR beta signatures.

TCRdb re-analysed the reads in MiXCR, keeping a single row per CDR3 protein. The sample lists around 490,000 distinct CDR3 sequences, around 27% seen once, with 13% in the top ten. As concerns this clonotype: Its antigen remains unknown.

Notes on the study in general: The study found HLA-C-restricted CMV-specific TCR beta clonotypes dominating the ex vivo response. The study identified carriers of CMV plus the relevant HLA from cumulative public TCR beta family frequency.

Germline loops: CDR1 SGHTA, CDR2 FQGNSA. This CDR3 has 15 residues. V dropped 6 bases and J dropped 8; count of bases not matched to a gene: 4. This chain joins TRBV7-2 and TRBJ2-1, with TRBD2 matching 16 bases. The specimen sequenced was PBMCs. This TCR derives from a human donor in good health (CMV status not recorded). Some clones in this sample may be carry-over from other donors' samples. The CDR3 bases are TGTGCCAGCAGGGGACTAGCGGGAGGGCTCGATGAGCAGTTCTTC. Encoded protein: CASRGLAGGLDEQFF.